The 9 T cell receptor beta chains below all came from one sample that was sequenced in a study of OX40 agonist ivuxolimab in advanced cancers. Here immunoSEQ multiplex PCR was the method, and the copy in TCRdb shows in-frame clones only, minus some. The table has roughly 71,000 clones, 91% seen once. Source: CD4+ or CD8+ T cells sorted from blood, taken in a trial of the OX40 agonist ivuxolimab. The receptors derive from an adult with an advanced solid tumor such as melanoma, head and neck, liver or kidney cancer.

The chain is built from TRBV28 and TRBJ2-5, with TRBD2 matching over 7 bases. In germline, CDR1 is MDHEN, CDR2 SYDVKM. This CDR3 has 14 amino acids. The V gene end was trimmed by 11 bases and the J gene end by 2 bases; junction bases not matched to a gene: 11. This CDR3 reads CACTSDPSQETQYF. For the CDR3, the DNA is TGTGCCTGTACTAGCGACCCCAGTCAAGAGACCCAGTACTTC.

This rearrangement joins TRBV11-2 to TRBJ2-3; no firm D call. V was clipped by 1 base and J by 0 bases, with 8 bases between them. In germline, CDR1 is SGHAT, CDR2 FQNNGV. This CDR3 region has 15 residues. This CDR3 reads CASSLGASSTDTQYF. The CDR3 DNA reads TGTGCCAGCAGCTTAGGAGCGTCAAGCACAGATACGCAGTATTTT.

Worth noting for this clone: A read error may account for a junction end that differs from germline. The chain links TRBV5-6 to TRBJ1-3, with D hard to call. The CDR3 is 14 amino acids. Germline V CDR1 and CDR2: SGHDT, YYEEEE. CDR3 sequence reads: CASSQVSPGTTIYF. CDR3 nucleotide sequence: TGTGCCAGCAGCCAAGTCTCACCTGGAACCACCATATATTTT.

The chain combines TRBV19 with TRBJ1-5; TRBD1 agrees at 7 bases. V lost 5 bases and J lost 7; bases outside the gene matches: 5. Germline CDR1 and CDR2: LNHDA and SQIVND (reference sequence). The CDR3 is 13 residues long. CDR3 nucleotides: TGTGCCAGTAGTGAGACAGGGAGGCAGCCCCAGCATTTT. It encodes CASSETGRQPQHF.

In this sample, this clone turned up a few times. This rearrangement joins TRBV6-4 to TRBJ2-3; 12 positions match TRBD2. The CDR3 is made up of 15 amino acids. Germline CDR1 and CDR2: MRHNA and SNTAGT. Trimming at V came to 8 bases and at J to 4 bases, leaving 7 bases not matched to a gene. The CDR3 sequence: CASGPLAGGADTQYF. The CDR3 coding sequence is TGTGCCAGCGGACCACTAGCGGGAGGAGCAGATACGCAGTATTTT.

This clone was observed a few times. The J gene is TRBJ2-7, the V gene TRBV4-3, with TRBD1 matching 11 bases. Germline CDR1 LGHNA, CDR2 YSLEER. The CDR3 length is 14 residues. Losses at the gene ends were 1 base for V and 5 bases for J; bases not matched to a gene: 1. The CDR3 sequence: CASSQGTGGDEQYF. CDR3 DNA: TGCGCCAGCAGCCAAGGGACAGGGGGCGACGAGCAGTACTTC.

This clone was counted only a few times. This chain uses TRBV4-2 with TRBJ2-7; no clear D gene. CDR1 is LGHNA and CDR2 is YNFKEQ in the germline V gene. Between the trimmed V and J ends, which lost 0 bases and 0 bases, there was a span of 6 bases. The CDR3 covers 14 residues. The CDR3 DNA sequence: TGTGCCAGCAGCCAAGAGGACGCCTCCTACGAGCAGTACTTC. Translated: CASSQEDASYEQYF.

The CDR3 loop reads CASSLSGTESYEQYF. The CDR3 DNA sequence: TGTGCCAGCAGTCTATCCGGGACGGAGTCCTACGAGCAGTACTTC. The genes are TRBV6-1 and TRBJ2-7, with D tentatively TRBD1 or TRBD2 (5 bases each). This CDR3 is built from 15 residues. Trimming took off 5 bases at V and 1 base at J, with 15 bases between the two ends. Germline loops: CDR1 MNHNS, CDR2 SASEGT.

The chain carries TRBV18 and TRBJ2-7, with D perhaps TRBD2 (5 bases). V was trimmed by 0 bases and J by 3 bases, leaving 12 bases between them. The CDR3 runs to 15 residues. Germline CDR1 and CDR2: KGHSH and LQKENI. CDR3 sequence (DNA): TGTGCCAGCTCACCACCGGTCTCTAGCATCTACGAGCAGTACTTC. Protein: CASSPPVSSIYEQYF.